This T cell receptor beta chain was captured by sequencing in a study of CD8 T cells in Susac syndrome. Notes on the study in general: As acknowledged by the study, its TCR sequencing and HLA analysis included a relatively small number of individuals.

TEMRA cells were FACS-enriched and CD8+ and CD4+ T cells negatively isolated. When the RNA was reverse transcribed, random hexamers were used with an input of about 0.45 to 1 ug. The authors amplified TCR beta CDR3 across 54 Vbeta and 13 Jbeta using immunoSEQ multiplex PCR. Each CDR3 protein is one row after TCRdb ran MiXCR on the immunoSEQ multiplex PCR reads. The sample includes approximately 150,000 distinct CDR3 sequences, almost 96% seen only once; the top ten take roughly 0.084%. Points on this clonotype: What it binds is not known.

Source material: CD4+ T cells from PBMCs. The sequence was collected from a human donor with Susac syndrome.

CDR3 DNA sequence: TGTGCCAGTAGGCGACAGGGGACCGGCGCCGGGGAGCTGTTTTTT. It is translated as CASRRQGTGAGELFF. The chain employs TRBV19 and TRBJ2-2; 8 bases fit TRBD1. The CDR3 contains 15 residues. CDR1 and CDR2 (germline): LNHDA, SQIVND (reference sequence). The ends lost 6 bases at V and 6 bases at J; junction bases unmatched: 9. Full variable domain (remainder filled in from reference TRBV19 and TRBJ2-2): DGGITQSPKYLFRKEGQNVTLSCEQNLNHDAMYWYRQDPGQGLRLIYYSQIVNDFQKGDIAEGYSVSREKKESFPLTVTSAQKNPTAFYLCASRRQGTGAGELFFGEGSRLTVL.